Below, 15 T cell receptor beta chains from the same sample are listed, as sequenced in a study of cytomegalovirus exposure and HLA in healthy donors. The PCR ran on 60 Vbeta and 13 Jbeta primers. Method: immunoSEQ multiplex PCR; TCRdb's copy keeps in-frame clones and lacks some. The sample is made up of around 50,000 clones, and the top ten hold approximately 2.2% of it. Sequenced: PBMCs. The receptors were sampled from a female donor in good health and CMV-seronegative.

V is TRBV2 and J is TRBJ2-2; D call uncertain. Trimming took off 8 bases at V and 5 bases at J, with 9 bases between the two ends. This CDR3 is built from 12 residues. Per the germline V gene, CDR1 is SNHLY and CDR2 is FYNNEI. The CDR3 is CASRTFTGELFF. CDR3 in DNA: TGTGCCAGCCGCACTTTTACCGGGGAGCTGTTTTTT.

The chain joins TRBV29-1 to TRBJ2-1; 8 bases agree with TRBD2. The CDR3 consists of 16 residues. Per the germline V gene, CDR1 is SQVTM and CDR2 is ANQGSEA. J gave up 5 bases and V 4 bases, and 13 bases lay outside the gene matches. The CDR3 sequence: CSVGGWGAGVNNEQFF. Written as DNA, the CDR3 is TGCAGCGTTGGGGGCTGGGGAGCGGGGGTGAACAATGAGCAGTTCTTC.

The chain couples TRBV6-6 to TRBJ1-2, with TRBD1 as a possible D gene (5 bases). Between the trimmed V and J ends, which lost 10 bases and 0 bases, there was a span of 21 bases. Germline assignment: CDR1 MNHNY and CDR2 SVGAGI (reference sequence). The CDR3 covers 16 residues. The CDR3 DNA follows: TGTGCCACCACTCGGGCAGGGCCCGAAGCTAACTATGGCTACACCTTC. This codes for CATTRAGPEANYGYTF.

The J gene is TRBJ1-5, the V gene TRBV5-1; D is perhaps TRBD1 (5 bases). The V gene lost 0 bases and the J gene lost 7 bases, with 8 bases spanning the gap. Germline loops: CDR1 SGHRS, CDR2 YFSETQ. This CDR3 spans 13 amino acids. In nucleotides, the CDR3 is TGCGCCAGCAGCTTGGAAAGGGGCCAGCCCCAGCATTTT. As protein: CASSLERGQPQHF.

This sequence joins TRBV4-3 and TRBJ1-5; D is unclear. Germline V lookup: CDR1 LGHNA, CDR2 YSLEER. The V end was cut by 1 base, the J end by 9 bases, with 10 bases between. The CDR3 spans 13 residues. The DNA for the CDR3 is TGCGCCAGCAGCCAAGGCTCCGAGGGGCCCCAGCATTTT. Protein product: CASSQGSEGPQHF.

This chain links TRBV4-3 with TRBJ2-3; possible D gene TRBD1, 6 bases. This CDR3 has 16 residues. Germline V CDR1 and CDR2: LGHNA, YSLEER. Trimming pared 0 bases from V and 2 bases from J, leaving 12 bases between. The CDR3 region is CASSQEGVGATDTQYF. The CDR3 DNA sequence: TGCGCCAGCAGCCAAGAGGGGGTGGGGGCCACAGATACGCAGTATTTT.

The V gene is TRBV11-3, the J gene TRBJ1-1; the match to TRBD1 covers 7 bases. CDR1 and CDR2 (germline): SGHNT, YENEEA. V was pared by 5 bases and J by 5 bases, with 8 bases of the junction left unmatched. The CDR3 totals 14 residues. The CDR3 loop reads CASSPRQGRTEAFF. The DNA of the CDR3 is TGTGCCAGCAGCCCGCGACAGGGCAGAACTGAAGCTTTCTTT.

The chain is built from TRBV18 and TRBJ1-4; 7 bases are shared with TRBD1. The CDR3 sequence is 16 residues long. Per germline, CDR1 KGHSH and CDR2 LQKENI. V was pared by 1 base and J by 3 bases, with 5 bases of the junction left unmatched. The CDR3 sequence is CASSPRRDRANEKLFF. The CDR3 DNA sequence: TGTGCCAGCTCACCACGTCGGGACAGAGCTAATGAAAAACTGTTTTTT.

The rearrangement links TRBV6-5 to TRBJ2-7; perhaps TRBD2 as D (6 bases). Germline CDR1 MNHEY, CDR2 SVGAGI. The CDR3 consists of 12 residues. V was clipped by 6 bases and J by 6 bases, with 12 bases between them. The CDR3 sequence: CASRNLGGEQYF. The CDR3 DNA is TGTGCCAGCAGGAACTTGGGAGGCGAGCAGTACTTC.

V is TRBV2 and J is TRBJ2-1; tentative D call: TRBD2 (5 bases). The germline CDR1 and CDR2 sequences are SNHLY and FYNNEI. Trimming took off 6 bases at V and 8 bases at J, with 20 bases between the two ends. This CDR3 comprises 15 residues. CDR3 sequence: CASRTLLAIPYEQFF. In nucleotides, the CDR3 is TGTGCCAGCAGAACGTTGCTAGCCATCCCCTATGAGCAGTTCTTC. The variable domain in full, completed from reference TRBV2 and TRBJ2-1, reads EPEVTQTPSHQVTQMGQEVILRCVPISNHLYFYWYRQILGQKVEFLVSFYNNEISEKSEIFDDQFSVERPDGSNFTLKIRSTKLEDSAMYFCASRTLLAIPYEQFFGPGTRLTVL.

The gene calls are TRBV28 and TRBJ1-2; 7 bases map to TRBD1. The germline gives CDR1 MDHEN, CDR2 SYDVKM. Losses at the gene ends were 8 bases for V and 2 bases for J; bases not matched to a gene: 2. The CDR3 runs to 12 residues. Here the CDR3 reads CASLGQNYGYTF. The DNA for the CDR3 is TGTGCCAGCTTGGGACAGAACTATGGCTACACCTTC.

CDR3 coding DNA: TGTGCCAGTAGTATAACGGGGAGGGGCAGGACTGAAGCTTTCTTT. Translating gives CASSITGRGRTEAFF. The rearrangement uses TRBV19 and TRBJ1-1, with D possibly TRBD1 on 5 matching bases. With 2 bases removed from V and 5 bases from J, the gap between germline ends came to 15 bases. CDR3 size: 15 residues. Germline-derived CDR1 and CDR2 are LNHDA and SQIVND (reference sequence).

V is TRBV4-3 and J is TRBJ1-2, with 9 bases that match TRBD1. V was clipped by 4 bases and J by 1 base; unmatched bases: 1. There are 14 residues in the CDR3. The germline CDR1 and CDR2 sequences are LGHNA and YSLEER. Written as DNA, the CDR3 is TGCGCCAGCAGCCGGGGACAGGGTAACTATGGCTACACCTTC. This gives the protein CASSRGQGNYGYTF.

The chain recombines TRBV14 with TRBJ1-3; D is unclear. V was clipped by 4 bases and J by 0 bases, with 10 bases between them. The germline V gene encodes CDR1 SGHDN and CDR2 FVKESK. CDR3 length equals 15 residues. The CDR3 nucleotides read TGTGCCAGCAGCCCCCTAGGCCTCTCTGGAAACACCATATATTTT. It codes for CASSPLGLSGNTIYF. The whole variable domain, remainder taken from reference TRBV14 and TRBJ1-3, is EAGVTQFPSHSVIEKGQTVTLRCDPISGHDNLYWYRRVMGKEIKFLLHFVKESKQDESGMPNNRFLAERTGGTYSTLKVQPAELEDSGVYFCASSPLGLSGNTIYFGEGSWLTVV.

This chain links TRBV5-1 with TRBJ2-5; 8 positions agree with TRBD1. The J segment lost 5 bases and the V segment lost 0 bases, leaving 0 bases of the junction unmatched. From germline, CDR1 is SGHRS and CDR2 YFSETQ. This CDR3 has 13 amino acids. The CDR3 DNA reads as TGCGCCAGCAGCTTGGGGGACAGGGAGACCCAGTACTTC. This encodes CASSLGDRETQYF.